The rows below give T cell receptor beta chains drawn from one sample of a study of cytomegalovirus exposure and HLA in healthy donors. Repertoires were generated with immunoSEQ multiplex PCR, while TCRdb's copy carries only in-frame clones and drops some. The table has 120,000 to 150,000 clones, over 60% seen once. Sequenced material: PBMCs. These receptors originate from a man in his forties in good health and CMV-seropositive. CDR3s include the opening cysteine and the closing phenylalanine or tryptophan. The D gene is left open where the match is weak. Clone size is not always given. Where it is, it says once, few, many or a class for expanded clones.

TRBD1 TRBJ1-5 TRBV5-1 NA TGCGCCAGCTTCTTTCCTCCGGGACAGGAGGTATATAGCAATCAGCCCCAGCATTTT CASFFPPGQEVYSNQPQHF
TRBD2 TRBJ2-7 TRBV10-2 once TGCGCCAGCAGTGGGACTAGCGGGAGAGATAACGACGAGCAGTACTTC CASSGTSGRDNDEQYF
NA TRBJ2-3 TRBV5-4 NA TGTGCCAGCAGCGGGGAGTGGACAGATACGCAGTATTTT CASSGEWTDTQYF
TRBD1 TRBJ1-2 TRBV25-1 NA TGTGCCAGCAGTCCACAAGCGGGACAGGGGTGGGTAGTGAGTGGCTACACCTTC CASSPQAGQGWVVSGYTF
TRBD2 TRBJ2-1 TRBV9 NA TGTGCCAGCAGCGGCCAGACTAGCGGGATTGGTGAGCAGTTCTTC CASSGQTSGIGEQFF
TRBD1 TRBJ2-7 TRBV14 once TGTGCCAGCACCCCTACCGGGACAGGGGATTACGAGCAGTACTTC CASTPTGTGDYEQYF
TRBD2 TRBJ2-7 TRBV7-3 NA TGTGCCAGCAGCGAAGGGACGGGAGGGCCCTTCGAGCAGTACTTC CASSEGTGGPFEQYF
TRBD2 TRBJ2-3 TRBV9 NA TGTGCCAGCAATCCTCGGGGGGATTCCGGCACAGATACGCAGTATTTT CASNPRGDSGTDTQYF
NA TRBJ2-7 TRBV28 NA TGTGCCAGCAGGTCAACAGGGTACGAGCAGTACTTC CASRSTGYEQYF
NA TRBJ2-7 TRBV18 once TGTGCCAGCTCGATCTCTCGGGGTATCTACGAGCAGTACTTC CASSISRGIYEQYF
TRBD1 TRBJ2-7 TRBV6-5 NA TGTGCCAGCAGCCCGGGACAGGGGGACAACGAGCAGTACTTC CASSPGQGDNEQYF
TRBD1 TRBJ1-5 TRBV30 NA TGTGCCTGGAGTCGAACAGGGGGTCAGCCCCAGCATTTT CAWSRTGGQPQHF
NA TRBJ1-2 TRBV28 NA TGTGCCAGCAGCAAGACTGTTTTCTATGGCTACACCTTC CASSKTVFYGYTF
NA TRBJ1-6 TRBV7-8 once TGTGCCAGCAGCCTTACAGACAATTCACCCCTCCACTTT CASSLTDNSPLHF
NA TRBJ2-1 TRBV7-3 NA TGTGCCAGCAGCTTCGGAGCGGGTGAGCAGTTCTTC CASSFGAGEQFF
NA TRBJ1-1 TRBV29-1 NA TGCAGCGTTGGAAATGAAGGAGGGCTCAGGGCTGAAGCTTTCTTT CSVGNEGGLRAEAFF
NA TRBJ1-2 TRBV7-2 NA TGTGCCAGCAGCTCTCCAGGGCCCCCTAACTATGGCTACACCTTC CASSSPGPPNYGYTF
NA TRBJ1-1 TRBV7-9 NA TGTGCCAGCGTCCCTCAGGGCGGGAACACTGAAGCTTTCTTT CASVPQGGNTEAFF
TRBD2 TRBJ2-1 TRBV7-9 NA TGTTCCAGCAGGCCGACTAGCGGGAGTCCCAATGAGCAGTTCTTC CSSRPTSGSPNEQFF
TRBD1 TRBJ2-1 TRBV6-5 NA TGTGCCACAGTCCGGCGGGACAGGGGTCGGGGTGAGCAGTTCTTC CATVRRDRGRGEQFF
NA TRBJ1-1 TRBV7-3 NA TGTGCCAGCAGCCCACAGGGAAACACTGAAGCTTTCTTT CASSPQGNTEAFF
NA TRBJ2-7 TRBV19 NA TGTGCCAGTAGGATCGGGACTGAGTCGTACTTC CASRIGTESYF
TRBD1 TRBJ1-1 TRBV6-5 NA TGTGCCAGCAGCCGCGACAGGGGGAACACTGAAGCTTTCTTT CASSRDRGNTEAFF
TRBD1 TRBJ2-3 TRBV9 NA TGTGCCAGCAGCGCCGACCCCGGGACAGGGGTGTTCTATACGCAGTATTTT CASSADPGTGVFYTQYF
TRBD1 TRBJ1-3 TRBV4-3 NA TGCGCCAGCAGCCAGGGGACAGGGGTATCTAACACCATATATTTT CASSQGTGVSNTIYF
NA TRBJ1-6 TRBV21-1 NA TGTGCCGGGGGGACAGGGGGCTATAATTCACCCCTCCACTTT CAGGTGGYNSPLHF
TRBD1 TRBJ2-5 TRBV2 few TGTGCCAGCAGTGAAGCGGGAGACAGGGACGATGAGACCCAGTACTTC CASSEAGDRDDETQYF
TRBD1 TRBJ1-2 TRBV18 NA TGTGCCAGCTCACAAAAAGACAGGGGCGCTGGCTACACCTTC CASSQKDRGAGYTF
NA TRBJ1-6 TRBV27 NA TGTGCCAGCAGTCCTCGGACATCCCTGGATTCACCCCTCCACTTT CASSPRTSLDSPLHF
NA TRBJ2-7 TRBV29-1 NA TGCAGCGCGGCACAGGCCTCCTACGAGCAGTACTTC CSAAQASYEQYF
TRBD1 TRBJ2-2 TRBV7-2 NA TGTGCCAGCAGCCTCGGGACAGGGGGCGGCTGGGCCGGGGAGCTGTTTTTT CASSLGTGGGWAGELFF
NA TRBJ1-4 TRBV4-1 NA TGCGCCAGCAGCCAAGATGGCAGATCTAATGAAAAACTGTTTTTT CASSQDGRSNEKLFF
NA TRBJ1-5 TRBV19 once TGTGCCAGTAGTCCGGGACATGCTTCGTCTCAGCCCCAGCATTTT CASSPGHASSQPQHF